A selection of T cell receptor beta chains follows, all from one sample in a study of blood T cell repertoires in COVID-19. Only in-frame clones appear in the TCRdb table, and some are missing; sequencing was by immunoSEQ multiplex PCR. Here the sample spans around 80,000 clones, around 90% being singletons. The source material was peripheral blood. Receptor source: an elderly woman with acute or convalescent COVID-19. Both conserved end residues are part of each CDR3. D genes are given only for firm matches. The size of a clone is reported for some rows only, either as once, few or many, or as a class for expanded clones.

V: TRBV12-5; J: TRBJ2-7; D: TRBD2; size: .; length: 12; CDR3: CASDPGGGEQYF; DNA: TGTGCTAGTGACCCCGGGGGGGGCGAGCAGTACTTC
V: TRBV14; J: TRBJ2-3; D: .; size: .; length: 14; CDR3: CASSQELAEDTQYF; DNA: TGTGCCAGCAGCCAAGAACTAGCAGAGGATACGCAGTATTTT
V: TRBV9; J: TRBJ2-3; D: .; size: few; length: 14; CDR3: CASSVDESTDTQYF; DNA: TGTGCCAGCAGCGTAGATGAGAGCACAGATACGCAGTATTTT
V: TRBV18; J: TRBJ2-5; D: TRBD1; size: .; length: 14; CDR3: CASSRTGGGETQYF; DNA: TGTGCCAGCTCCAGGACAGGGGGCGGGGAGACCCAGTACTTC
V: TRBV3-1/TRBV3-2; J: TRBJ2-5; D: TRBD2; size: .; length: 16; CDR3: CASSQNPAGAQETQYF; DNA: TGTGCCAGCAGCCAAAATCCAGCGGGGGCTCAAGAGACCCAGTACTTC
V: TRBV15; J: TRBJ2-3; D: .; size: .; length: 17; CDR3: CATSRDRSSVRTDTQYF; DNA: TGTGCCACCAGCAGAGATCGGTCTAGCGTTCGCACAGATACGCAGTATTTT
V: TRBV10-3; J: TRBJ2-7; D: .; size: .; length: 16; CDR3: CAISKDRSVGSYEQYF; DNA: TGTGCCATCAGCAAGGACAGATCGGTGGGCTCCTACGAGCAGTACTTC
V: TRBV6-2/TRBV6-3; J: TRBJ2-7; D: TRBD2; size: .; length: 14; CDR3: CASSYSGGLYEQYF; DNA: TGTGCCAGCAGTTACTCGGGGGGGTTATACGAGCAGTACTTC
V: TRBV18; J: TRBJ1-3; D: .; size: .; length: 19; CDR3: CASSPSHTQFSTSGNTIYF; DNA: TGTGCCAGCTCACCATCCCACACACAGTTTAGTACATCTGGAAACACCATATATTTT
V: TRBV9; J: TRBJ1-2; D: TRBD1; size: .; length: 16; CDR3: CASSTPGQGTNYGYTF; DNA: TGTGCCAGCAGCACTCCCGGACAGGGGACTAACTATGGCTACACCTTC
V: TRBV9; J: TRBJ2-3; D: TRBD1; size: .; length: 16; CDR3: CASSFPQGAGTDTQYF; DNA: TGTGCCAGCAGCTTCCCACAGGGGGCCGGCACAGATACGCAGTATTTT
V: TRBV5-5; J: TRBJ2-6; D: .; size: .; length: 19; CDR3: CASSLAVETGASGANVLTF; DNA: TGTGCCAGCAGCTTGGCTGTCGAGACAGGAGCTTCTGGGGCCAACGTCCTGACTTTC
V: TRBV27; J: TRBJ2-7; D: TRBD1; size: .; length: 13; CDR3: CASRVDRHNEQYF; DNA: TGTGCCAGCAGGGTGGACAGGCACAACGAGCAGTACTTC
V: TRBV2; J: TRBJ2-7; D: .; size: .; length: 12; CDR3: CASGQGTVEQYF; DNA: TGTGCCAGCGGCCAGGGGACGGTAGAGCAGTACTTC
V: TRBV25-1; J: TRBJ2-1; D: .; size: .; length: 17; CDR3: CASSPPVSREKYNEQFF; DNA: TGTGCCAGCAGTCCCCCCGTTAGCAGAGAGAAGTACAATGAGCAGTTCTTC
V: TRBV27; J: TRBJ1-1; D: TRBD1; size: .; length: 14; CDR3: CASWRQGWNTEAFF; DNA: TGTGCCAGTTGGCGACAGGGTTGGAACACTGAAGCTTTCTTT
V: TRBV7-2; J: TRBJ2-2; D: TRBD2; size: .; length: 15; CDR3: CASSLGGGGTGELFF; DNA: TGTGCCAGCAGCTTAGGCGGGGGTGGCACCGGGGAGCTGTTTTTT
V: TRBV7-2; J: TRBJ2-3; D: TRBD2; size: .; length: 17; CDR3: CASSLSSRGGSTDTQYF; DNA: TGTGCCAGCAGCTTATCTTCTCGCGGGGGGAGCACAGATACGCAGTATTTT
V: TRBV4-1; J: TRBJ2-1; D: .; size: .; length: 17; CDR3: CASSQDLAPNSYNEQFF; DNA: TGCGCCAGCAGCCAAGATTTAGCGCCGAACTCCTACAATGAGCAGTTCTTC
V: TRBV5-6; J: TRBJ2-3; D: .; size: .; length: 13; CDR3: CASSLRSGDTQYF; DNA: TGTGCCAGCAGCTTACGGAGTGGAGATACGCAGTATTTT
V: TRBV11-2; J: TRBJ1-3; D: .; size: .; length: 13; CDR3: CASSLAGVNTIYF; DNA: TGTGCCAGCAGCTTAGCCGGGGTGAACACCATATATTTT
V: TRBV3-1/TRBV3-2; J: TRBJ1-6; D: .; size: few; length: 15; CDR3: CASSQVQGWDSPLHF; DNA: TGTGCCAGCAGCCAAGTTCAGGGTTGGGATTCACCCCTCCACTTT
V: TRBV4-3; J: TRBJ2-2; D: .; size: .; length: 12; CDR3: CASSQDLGELFF; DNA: TGCGCCAGCAGCCAAGACCTCGGGGAGCTGTTTTTT
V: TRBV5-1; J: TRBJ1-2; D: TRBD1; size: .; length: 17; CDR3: CASSPGGTGGTIYGYTF; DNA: TGCGCCAGCAGCCCCGGGGGGACAGGGGGCACTATTTATGGCTACACCTTC
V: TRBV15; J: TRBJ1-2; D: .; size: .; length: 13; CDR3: CATSRATESGYTF; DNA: TGTGCCACCAGCAGAGCTACTGAGAGTGGCTACACCTTC
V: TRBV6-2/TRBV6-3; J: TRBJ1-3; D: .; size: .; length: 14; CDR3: CASSYVQSGNTIYF; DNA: TGTGCCAGCAGTTACGTACAGTCTGGAAACACCATATATTTT
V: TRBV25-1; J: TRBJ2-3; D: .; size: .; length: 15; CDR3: CASSERSSSTDTQYF; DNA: TGTGCCAGCAGTGAAAGGAGCAGTAGCACAGATACGCAGTATTTT